One and the same sample provided the 19 T cell receptor beta chains below, sequenced in a study of shared clonotypes between healthy human individuals. Method: immunoSEQ multiplex PCR; TCRdb's copy keeps in-frame clones and lacks some. The sample records more than 1.2 million clones, just under 99% being singletons. Material for sequencing was naive CD4+ T cells sorted from blood. The sample's subset: CD45RA+ positively selected. Every receptor here comes from a man between 25 and 39 years old in good health.

This chain links TRBV18 with TRBJ2-7; 9 positions match TRBD2. Germline loops: CDR1 KGHSH, CDR2 LQKENI. With V trimmed by 0 bases and J by 8 bases, 14 bases remained unmatched. This CDR3 comprises 17 residues. The CDR3 sequence is CASSPPNSASGNSQQYF. CDR3 nucleotides: TGTGCCAGCTCACCACCGAATTCGGCTAGCGGGAACTCCCAGCAGTACTTC.

This clone was recorded once. The CDR3 sequence is CASSSQGGSGNTIYF. CDR3 bases: TGCGCCAGCAGCTCCCAGGGGGGCTCTGGAAACACCATATATTTT. The rearrangement joins TRBV5-1 to TRBJ1-3; the match to TRBD1 covers 7 bases. Germline V gene lookup returns CDR1 SGHRS and CDR2 YFSETQ. The CDR3 loop spans 15 amino acids. The J segment lost 0 bases and the V segment lost 3 bases, leaving 3 bases of the junction unmatched.

The chain uses TRBV6-6 and TRBJ2-7; D is unclear. The CDR3 covers 13 residues. Germline lookup yields CDR1 MNHNY and CDR2 SVGAGI (reference sequence). V gave up 11 bases and J gave up 7 bases, with 21 bases separating them. The DNA for the CDR3 is TGTGCCGCAGGAAAGACCTATTTGGTGGAGCAGTACTTC. Translating it yields CAAGKTYLVEQYF.

The V gene is TRBV9, the J gene TRBJ2-1, with 8 bases lining up with TRBD2. Germline CDR1 and CDR2: SGDLS and YYNGEE. The junction had 11 bases not matched to a gene; V was cut back by 2 bases and J by 7 bases. This CDR3 is 16 amino acids long. The CDR3 DNA follows: TGTGCCAGCAGCGTTCTTCCAGCGGGAGTTGGTAATGAGCAGTTCTTC. Amino acid sequence: CASSVLPAGVGNEQFF.

The chain has TRBV19 and TRBJ2-7; maybe TRBD1 (7 bases). The CDR3 spans 14 residues. Per germline, CDR1 LNHDA and CDR2 SQIVND (reference sequence). V shed 3 bases and J shed 2 bases, with 11 bases lying between them. CDR3: CASSIGGTAYEQYF. The CDR3 DNA sequence: TGTGCCAGTAGTATTGGCGGGACAGCCTACGAGCAGTACTTC.

The chain combines TRBV28 with TRBJ2-7; 7 bases are a match to TRBD1. With 2 bases clipped from V and 3 bases from J, the junction kept 4 bases outside the gene matches. The germline gives CDR1 MDHEN, CDR2 SYDVKM. The CDR3 has 14 amino acids. The CDR3 protein is CASSLTGAYYEQYF. The CDR3 DNA follows: TGTGCCAGCAGTTTAACAGGGGCCTACTACGAGCAGTACTTC.

The rearrangement joins TRBV7-9 to TRBJ2-7; TRBD2 agrees at 7 bases. Germline V lookup: CDR1 SEHNR, CDR2 FQNEAQ (reference sequence). Trimming at V came to 5 bases and at J to 4 bases, leaving 11 bases not matched to a gene. This CDR3 has 15 residues. Here the CDR3 DNA reads TGTGCCAGCAGCGGCGCCGGGACTACTTTATACGAGCAGTACTTC. This gives the protein CASSGAGTTLYEQYF.

The V and J genes are TRBV11-2 and TRBJ2-7, with D possibly matching TRBD2 (5 bases). Per germline, CDR1 SGHAT and CDR2 FQNNGV. Trimming removed 4 bases at V and 2 bases at J, with 12 bases between. CDR3 length: 14 amino acids. The CDR3 loop reads CASSSLEGTYEQYF. The CDR3 bases are TGTGCCAGCAGCTCCTTAGAGGGTACCTACGAGCAGTACTTC.

V and J are TRBV7-2 and TRBJ2-4; D gene ambiguous. The CDR3 loop spans 14 amino acids. Germline V CDR1 and CDR2: SGHTA, FQGNSA. V gave up 3 bases and J gave up 0 bases, with 6 bases separating them. The CDR3 loop is CASSFELAKNIQYF. In DNA form, the CDR3 reads TGTGCCAGCAGCTTTGAACTAGCCAAAAACATTCAGTACTTC.

The chain has TRBV15 and TRBJ2-5; D is uncertain. The CDR3 contains 13 residues. Germline V CDR1 and CDR2: LNHNV, YYDKDF (reference sequence). V was clipped by 0 bases and J by 5 bases, with 7 bases between them. The CDR3 coding sequence is TGTGCCACCAGCAGAGATTTTACGGAGACCCAGTACTTC. It specifies CATSRDFTETQYF.

This clone has a single count. The chain uses TRBV4-3 and TRBJ1-4; 11 bases align to TRBD1. The germline CDR1 and CDR2 sequences are LGHNA and YSLEER. V lost 4 bases, J lost 5 bases, and 3 bases stayed unmatched. The CDR3 contains 15 residues. DNA for the CDR3: TGCGCCAGCAGCCCCCGGGACAGGGGGAATGAAAAACTGTTTTTT. Translation gives CASSPRDRGNEKLFF.

This chain links TRBV11-2 with TRBJ2-3; TRBD2 matches at 7 bases. The germline V gene has CDR1 SGHAT and CDR2 FQNNGV. J lost 2 bases, V lost 1 base, and 6 bases had no gene match. The CDR3 sequence is 16 residues long. The CDR3 spells CASSLGGRVPTDTQYF. DNA for the CDR3: TGTGCCAGCAGCTTAGGAGGGAGGGTACCCACAGATACGCAGTATTTT.

The chain uses TRBV6-5 and TRBJ2-1; TRBD1 matches at 9 bases. The germline V gene encodes CDR1 MNHEY and CDR2 SVGAGI. This CDR3 spans 11 amino acids. V lost 5 bases and J lost 16; bases outside the gene matches: 6. The CDR3 DNA reads TGTGCCAGCAGTCCCGGGACAGGGTTCTTCTTC. Its translation: CASSPGTGFFF.

With respect to this clone: This same CDR3 is encoded by further DNA sequences in the sample. This sequence joins TRBV2 and TRBJ2-7; TRBD1 agrees at 9 bases. V trimming: 6 bases; J trimming: 3 bases; junction bases outside the gene matches: 3. Germline-derived CDR1 and CDR2 are SNHLY and FYNNEI. The CDR3 is made up of 13 amino acids. The CDR3 spells CASRDRGSYEQYF. CDR3 in DNA: TGTGCCAGCAGGGACAGGGGAAGCTACGAGCAGTACTTC.

This clone appeared once. Other DNA sequences within the sample encode an identical CDR3. J is TRBJ2-7 and V is TRBV5-4; 9 positions match TRBD1. The CDR3 has 15 residues. Germline V gives CDR1 SGHNT, CDR2 YYREEE (reference sequence). The trim removed 0 bases at V and 1 base at J, leaving 2 bases unmatched. The DNA of the CDR3 is TGTGCCAGCAGCTTGGTAGGGACAGGGTCCTACGAGCAGTACTTC. Its protein is CASSLVGTGSYEQYF.

This clone was seen a single time. This sequence joins TRBV7-2 and TRBJ2-1; D is unclear. CDR1 is SGHTA and CDR2 is FQGNSA in the germline V gene. The CDR3 consists of 14 residues. V lost 5 bases, J lost 5 bases, and 13 bases lay in between. CDR3: CASSLFGQNNEQFF. DNA of the CDR3: TGTGCCAGCAGCCTCTTTGGGCAAAACAATGAGCAGTTCTTC. Combining the CDR3 with reference TRBV7-2 and TRBJ2-1 gives the whole variable domain GAGVSQSPSNKVTEKGKDVELRCDPISGHTALYWYRQSLGQGLEFLIYFQGNSAPDKSGLPSDRFSAERTGGSVSTLTIQRTQQEDSAVYLCASSLFGQNNEQFFGPGTRLTVL.

The chain employs TRBV27 and TRBJ2-7; 7 bases map to TRBD2. V dropped 2 bases and J dropped 7; count of bases not matched to a gene: 5. This CDR3 comprises 13 residues. Germline-derived CDR1 and CDR2 are MNHEY and SMNVEV (reference sequence). CDR3 nucleotides: TGTGCCAGCAGTTTACCGGGAGGCGGGGAGCAGTACTTC. Translated, it gives CASSLPGGGEQYF.

The rearrangement uses TRBV9 and TRBJ1-4; 10 bases align to TRBD1. The junction had 9 bases not matched to a gene; V was cut back by 4 bases and J by 6 bases. Germline loops: CDR1 SGDLS, CDR2 YYNGEE. The CDR3 has 16 residues. The CDR3 coding sequence is TGTGCCAGCAGCCCGCCGGGACAGGGGCTATATGAAAAACTGTTTTTT. This encodes CASSPPGQGLYEKLFF.

The rearrangement links TRBV4-1 to TRBJ2-5; tentative D call: TRBD1 (7 bases). V was pared by 3 bases and J by 4 bases, with 18 bases between. Germline assignment: CDR1 MGHRA and CDR2 YSYEKL. This CDR3 region has 16 residues. The DNA for the CDR3 is TGCGCCAGCAGCCAGGGAGGCCCTACAGGGGCAGAGACCCAGTACTTC. Its translation: CASSQGGPTGAETQYF.